This entry lists 14 T cell receptor beta chains sequenced from one sample in a study of T cells in Graves' hyperthyroidism and ophthalmopathy. RNA transcripts provided the source from which TCR beta CDR3 regions were amplified. The HTBI primer set drove a first-round RT-PCR of the TCR CDR3. Each CDR3 protein is one row after TCRdb ran MiXCR on the multiplex PCR reads. The data show a few hundred thousand distinct CDR3 sequences, with about 15% seen just once and about 14% held by the top ten. The sample comprised blood. Receptors originate from a woman between 40 and 50 years old with Graves' hyperthyroidism that later progressed to Graves' ophthalmopathy.

This clonotype has a count of ten or more. The chain recombines TRBV2 with TRBJ1-5; a possible D gene is TRBD1 (6 bases). CDR1 SNHLY and CDR2 FYNNEI come from the germline V gene. This CDR3 region has 16 residues. Trimming removed 6 bases from V and 0 bases from J, with 15 bases in between. In DNA, the CDR3 is TGTGCCAGCAGCGAGGGGACACTCTATAGCAATCAGCCCCAGCATTTT. Translation: CASSEGTLYSNQPQHF.

The genes are TRBV10-2 and TRBJ2-1; D is unclear. Germline CDR1 is WSHSY and CDR2 is SAAADI. V lost 5 bases, J lost 8 bases, and 13 bases lay in between. CDR3 length equals 13 residues. The CDR3 is CASSRIRGYEQFF. CDR3 bases: TGCGCCAGCAGTAGGATTCGAGGCTATGAGCAGTTCTTC.

This clonotype was picked up many times. This sequence joins TRBV24-1 and TRBJ2-2, with 8 bases that match TRBD2. Germline V gene lookup returns CDR1 KGHDR and CDR2 SFDVKD. The CDR3 contains 13 residues. Losses at the gene ends were 9 bases for V and 5 bases for J; bases not matched to a gene: 4. CDR3 coding DNA: TGTGCCACCGGCGGGAGGTTAACCGGGGAGCTGTTTTTT. Its translation is CATGGRLTGELFF.

This clonotype was recorded many times. The chain links TRBV9 to TRBJ2-1; 9 bases are shared with TRBD2. The CDR3 spans 18 residues. Germline V gene sequence: CDR1 SGDLS, CDR2 YYNGEE. V gave up 4 bases and J gave up 0 bases; unmatched junction bases: 11. CDR3 DNA sequence: TGTGCCAGCAGCATACCTAGCGGGACCTCGTCCTCCTACAATGAGCAGTTCTTC. The encoded protein is CASSIPSGTSSSYNEQFF.

The chain has TRBV5-1 and TRBJ2-1; TRBD2 might be the D (6 bases). The CDR3 has 15 amino acids. CDR1 and CDR2 (germline): SGHRS, YFSETQ. V was shortened by 1 base and J by 7 bases, with 15 bases between the two germline ends. In nucleotides, the CDR3 is TGCGCCAGCAGCTTGATCGGAGGGCCGGTTAATGAGCAGTTCTTC. This sequence encodes CASSLIGGPVNEQFF.

This clonotype was detected ten times or more. The rearrangement links TRBV6-1 to TRBJ2-7; D remains ambiguous. Germline V gene data show CDR1 as MNHNS and CDR2 as SASEGT. The CDR3 runs to 13 residues. Deletions cut 5 bases from V and 3 bases from J, with 11 bases between. The CDR3: CASSPPSFYEQYF. The CDR3 bases are TGTGCCAGCAGTCCCCCATCTTTCTACGAGCAGTACTTC.

This clonotype was counted at least ten times. V gene TRBV20-1 combines with J gene TRBJ2-7; D is uncertain. Germline V gene data show CDR1 as DFQATT and CDR2 as SNEGSKA (reference sequence). Trimming shortened V by 7 bases and J by 2 bases, and 15 bases separated the two germline ends. The CDR3 sequence is 13 residues long. DNA of the CDR3: TGCAGTGGGCTCGAGACTTGGACCTACGAGCAGTACTTC. Its translation: CSGLETWTYEQYF.

At least ten counts were recorded for this clonotype. The chain combines TRBV7-9 with TRBJ1-1; D ambiguous. Germline V gene data show CDR1 as SEHNR and CDR2 as FQNEAQ (reference sequence). V lost 5 bases and J lost 6, with 16 bases in between. The CDR3 contains 14 residues. The CDR3 nucleotides read TGTGCCAGCAGCCAACGAGGAGAACTCCCTGAAGCTTTCTTT. Amino acids: CASSQRGELPEAFF.

This clonotype was recorded many times. The gene calls are TRBV28 and TRBJ1-2, with TRBD1 as a possible D gene (6 bases). CDR3 length equals 17 residues. Germline V lookup: CDR1 MDHEN, CDR2 SYDVKM. V lost 6 bases and J 5 bases, leaving 25 bases between the germline ends. The CDR3 loop is CASSSDNRTELDYGYTF. Here the CDR3 DNA reads TGTGCCAGCAGCTCGGATAATAGGACAGAGCTAGATTATGGCTACACCTTC.

Details on this clonotype: This may be a read error, as it is one base from a much larger clone. The chain combines TRBV11-2 with TRBJ2-1; 8 positions match TRBD2. Trimming at V came to 2 bases and at J to 9 bases, leaving 15 bases not matched to a gene. The CDR3 extends over 17 amino acids. Germline CDR1 and CDR2: SGHAT and FQNNGV. CDR3 sequence: CASSLSPGLDPDSEQFF. The CDR3 nucleotides read TGTGCCAGCAGCTTATCACCGGGACTAGATCCAGACAGTGAGCAGTTCTTC.

This clonotype was seen ten or more times. This chain connects TRBV4-1 to TRBJ1-1; 9 bases are a match to TRBD1. This CDR3 has 16 amino acids. The V segment lost 4 bases and the J segment 5 bases; nucleotides outside the gene matches: 11. Germline CDR1 is MGHRA and CDR2 is YSYEKL. The CDR3 region is CASSPTTGQGGTEAFF. CDR3 sequence (DNA): TGCGCCAGCAGCCCAACGACGGGACAGGGTGGAACTGAAGCTTTCTTT.

This clonotype was recorded at least ten times. The rearrangement links TRBV12-3 or TRBV12-4 to TRBJ2-3, with 10 bases fitting TRBD1. V lost 8 bases, J lost 4 bases, and 9 bases stayed unmatched. This CDR3 has 15 residues. CDR3 loop: CASGRPGQGSDTQYF. The CDR3 nucleotides read TGTGCCAGCGGACGTCCGGGACAGGGGTCAGATACGCAGTATTTT.

This clonotype turned up a few times. The V and J genes are TRBV7-8 and TRBJ2-7; the match to TRBD1 covers 7 bases. This CDR3 has 15 residues. With 2 bases clipped from V and 2 bases from J, the junction kept 6 bases outside the gene matches. The germline V gene has CDR1 SGHVS and CDR2 FQNEAQ. CDR3 amino acids: CASSLRTGLAYEQYF. The CDR3 DNA sequence: TGTGCCAGCAGCTTAAGGACAGGATTAGCCTACGAGCAGTACTTC. The full variable domain, rest sourced from reference TRBV7-8 and TRBJ2-7, is GAGVSQSPRYKVAKRGQDVALRCDPISGHVSLFWYQQALGQGPEFLTYFQNEAQLDKSGLPSDRFFAERPEGSVSTLKIQRTQQEDSAVYLCASSLRTGLAYEQYFGPGTRLTVT.

This clonotype was counted many times. CDR3 amino acids: CASTDRGQNTGELFF. CDR3 DNA: TGTGCCAGCACCGATAGAGGGCAGAACACCGGGGAGCTGTTTTTT. V gene TRBV28 combines with J gene TRBJ2-2; a weak D match, TRBD2 (5 bases). Trimming took 7 bases from V and 1 from J, leaving 13 bases between them. Germline V CDR1 and CDR2: MDHEN, SYDVKM. This CDR3 contains 15 residues.